This T cell receptor beta chain was documented in a study of long-term antiretroviral therapy in people with HIV. This clone was seen a single time. Runs used v3.0 of the immunoSEQ assay and were done at survey level. TCRdb keeps only in-frame clones here, not all; method: immunoSEQ multiplex PCR. Among under 30,000 clones listed, more than 65% were seen once. The CDR3 covers 17 residues. V lost 4 bases and J lost 1; bases outside the gene matches: 10. Looked up from germline, CDR1 is LNHDA and CDR2 is SQIVND (reference sequence). This receptor was identified in a woman in her 30s with HIV. The chain combines TRBV19 with TRBJ1-2, with 9 bases fitting TRBD1. The input for sequencing was unsorted PBMCs, taken 1.1 years before starting antiretroviral therapy. The CDR3 region has the DNA TGTGCCAGTAGTACACGGACAGGGGAAATACTTAACTATGGCTACACCTTC. Translating it yields CASSTRTGEILNYGYTF.